The source of this TCR beta chain is a study of T cell changes during pregnancy in multiple sclerosis. This table comes from immunoSEQ multiplex PCR, and its TCRdb copy is limited to in-frame clones, with some not included. This table holds more than 80,000 clones, around 93% found once. Germline V lookup: CDR1 MDHEN, CDR2 SYDVKM. This CDR3 has 13 residues. With V trimmed by 10 bases and J by 3 bases, 9 bases remained unmatched. The input for sequencing was PBMCs, taken in the first trimester of pregnancy. The TCR comes from a female donor in good health, serving as a control in a pregnancy study. Some clones in this sample may be carry-over from other donors' samples. The rearrangement links TRBV28 to TRBJ2-7; 7 bases map to TRBD1. The CDR3 reads CAINRGAGYEQYF. CDR3 bases: TGTGCCATTAACAGGGGAGCCGGCTACGAGCAGTACTTC. Filled out from reference TRBV28 and TRBJ2-7, the complete variable domain reads DVKVTQSSRYLVKRTGEKVFLECVQDMDHENMFWYRQDPGLGLRLIYFSYDVKMKEKGDIPEGYSVSREKKERFSLILESASTNQTSMYLCAINRGAGYEQYFGPGTRLTVT.